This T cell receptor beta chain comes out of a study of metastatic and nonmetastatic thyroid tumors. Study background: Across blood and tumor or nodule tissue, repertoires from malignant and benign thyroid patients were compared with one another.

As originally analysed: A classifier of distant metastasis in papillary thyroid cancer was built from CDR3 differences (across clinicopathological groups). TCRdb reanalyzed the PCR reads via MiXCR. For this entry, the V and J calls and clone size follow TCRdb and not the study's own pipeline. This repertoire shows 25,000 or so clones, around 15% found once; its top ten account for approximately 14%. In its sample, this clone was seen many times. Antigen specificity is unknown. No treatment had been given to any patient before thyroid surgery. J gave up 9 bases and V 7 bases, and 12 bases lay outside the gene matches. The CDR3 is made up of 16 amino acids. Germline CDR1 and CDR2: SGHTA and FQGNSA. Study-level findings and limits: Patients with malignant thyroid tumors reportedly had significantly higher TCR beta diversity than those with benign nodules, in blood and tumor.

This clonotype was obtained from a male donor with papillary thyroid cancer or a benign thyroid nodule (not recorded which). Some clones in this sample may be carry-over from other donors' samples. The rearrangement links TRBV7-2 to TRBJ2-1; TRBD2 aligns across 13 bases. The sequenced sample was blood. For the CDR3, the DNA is TGTGCCAGCACCTTCCCTACTAGCGGGGGGGCAAGTGAGCAGTTCTTC. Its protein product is CASTFPTSGGASEQFF.